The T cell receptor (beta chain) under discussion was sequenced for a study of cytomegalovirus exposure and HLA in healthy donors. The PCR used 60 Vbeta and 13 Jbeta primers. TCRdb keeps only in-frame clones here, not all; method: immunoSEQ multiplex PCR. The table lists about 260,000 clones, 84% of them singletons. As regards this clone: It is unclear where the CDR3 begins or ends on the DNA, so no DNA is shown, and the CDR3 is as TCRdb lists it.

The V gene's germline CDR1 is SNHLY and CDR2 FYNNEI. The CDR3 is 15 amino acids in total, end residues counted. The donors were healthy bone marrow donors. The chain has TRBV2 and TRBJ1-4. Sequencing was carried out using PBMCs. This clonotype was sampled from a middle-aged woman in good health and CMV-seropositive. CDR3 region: CASSSSGVSGEKLFF.